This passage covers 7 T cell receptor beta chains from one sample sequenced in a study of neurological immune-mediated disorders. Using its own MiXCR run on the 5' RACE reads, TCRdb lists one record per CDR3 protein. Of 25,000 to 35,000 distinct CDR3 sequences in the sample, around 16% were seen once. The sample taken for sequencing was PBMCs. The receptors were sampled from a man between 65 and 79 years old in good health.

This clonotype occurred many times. CDR3 nucleotides: TGTGCCAGCAGCAAAAAAACTAGCGGGGGGAGCTCCTACGAGCAGTACTTC. This gives the protein CASSKKTSGGSSYEQYF. The J gene is TRBJ2-7, the V gene TRBV21-1; the D segment call TRBD2 is taken from the table without a DNA check. TRBV21-1 is assigned pseudogene status. This CDR3 comprises 17 residues.

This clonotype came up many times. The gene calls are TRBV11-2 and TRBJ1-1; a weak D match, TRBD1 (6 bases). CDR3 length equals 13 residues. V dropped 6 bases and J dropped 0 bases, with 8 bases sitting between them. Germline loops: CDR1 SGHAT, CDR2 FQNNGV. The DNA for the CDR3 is TGTGCCAGCAGTCAGGGGCTGAACACTGAAGCTTTCTTT. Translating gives CASSQGLNTEAFF.

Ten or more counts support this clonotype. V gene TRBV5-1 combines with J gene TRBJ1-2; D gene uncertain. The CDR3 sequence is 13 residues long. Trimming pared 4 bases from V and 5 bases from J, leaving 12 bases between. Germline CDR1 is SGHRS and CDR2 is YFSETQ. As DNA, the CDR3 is TGCGCCAGCAGCGCCGGCGGGGATTATGGCTACACCTTC. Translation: CASSAGGDYGYTF.

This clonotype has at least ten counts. The CDR3 protein is CASSSVGGTSGRNEQFF. CDR3 coding DNA: TGTGCCAGCAGCTCGGTGGGGGGGACTAGCGGTCGCAATGAGCAGTTCTTC. V usage is TRBV11-2 and J usage is TRBJ2-1; 11 bases are a match to TRBD2. CDR3 length equals 17 residues. Germline CDR1 is SGHAT and CDR2 is FQNNGV. The trim removed 4 bases at V and 6 bases at J, leaving 11 bases unmatched.

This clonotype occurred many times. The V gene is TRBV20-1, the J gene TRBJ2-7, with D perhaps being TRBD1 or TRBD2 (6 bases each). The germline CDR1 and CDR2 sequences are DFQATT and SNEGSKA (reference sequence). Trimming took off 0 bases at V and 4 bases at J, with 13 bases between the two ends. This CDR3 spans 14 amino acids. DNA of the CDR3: TGCAGTGCTAGAGAAGGGGGGTTCGGGTACGAGCAGTACTTC. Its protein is CSAREGGFGYEQYF.

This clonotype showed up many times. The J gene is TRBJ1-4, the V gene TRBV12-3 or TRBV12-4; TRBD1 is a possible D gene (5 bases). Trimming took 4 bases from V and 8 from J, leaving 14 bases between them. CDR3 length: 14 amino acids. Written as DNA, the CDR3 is TGTGCCAGCAGTTGGAGCCGGGACGGGGAAAAACTGTTTTTT. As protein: CASSWSRDGEKLFF.

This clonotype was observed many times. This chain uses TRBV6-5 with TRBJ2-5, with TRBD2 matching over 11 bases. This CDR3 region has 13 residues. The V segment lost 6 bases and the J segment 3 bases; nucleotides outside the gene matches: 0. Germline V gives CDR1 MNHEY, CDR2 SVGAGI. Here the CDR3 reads CASRGLAEETQYF. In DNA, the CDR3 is TGTGCCAGCAGGGGACTAGCGGAAGAGACCCAGTACTTC.